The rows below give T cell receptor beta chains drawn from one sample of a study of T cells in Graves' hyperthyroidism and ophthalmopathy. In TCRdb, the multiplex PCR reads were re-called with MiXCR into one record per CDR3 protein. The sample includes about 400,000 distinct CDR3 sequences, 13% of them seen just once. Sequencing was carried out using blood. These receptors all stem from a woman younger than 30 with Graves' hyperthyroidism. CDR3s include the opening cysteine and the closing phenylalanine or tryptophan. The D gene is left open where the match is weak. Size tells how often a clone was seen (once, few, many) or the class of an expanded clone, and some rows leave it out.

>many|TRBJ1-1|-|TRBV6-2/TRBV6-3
TGTGCCAGCAGTTACGCCGAGAACACTGAAGCTTTCTTT
CASSYAENTEAFF
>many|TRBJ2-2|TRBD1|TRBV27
TGTGCCAGCAGCCCTGGGACAGGAAGGGGCACCGGGGAGCTGTTTTTT
CASSPGTGRGTGELFF
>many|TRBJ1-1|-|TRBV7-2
TGTGCCAGCAGCTTAAATTTCAACACTGAAGCTTTCTTT
CASSLNFNTEAFF
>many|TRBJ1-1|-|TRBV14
TGTGCCAGCAGCCAAACCAGATCCATGAACACTGAAGCTTTCTTT
CASSQTRSMNTEAFF
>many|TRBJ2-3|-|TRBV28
TGTGCCAGCAGTTTTACAGGGTTGCAAGATACGCAGTATTTT
CASSFTGLQDTQYF
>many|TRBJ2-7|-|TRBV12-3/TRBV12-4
TGTGCCAGCAGTTTGACAGCCTACGAGCAGTACTTC
CASSLTAYEQYF
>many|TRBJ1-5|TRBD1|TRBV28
TGTGCCAGCAGCCCTCGGGACAGGCGTAGCAATCAGCCCCAGCATTTT
CASSPRDRRSNQPQHF
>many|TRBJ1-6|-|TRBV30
TGTGCCTGGAACGTTGGACCGAATAATTCACCCCTCCACTTT
CAWNVGPNNSPLHF
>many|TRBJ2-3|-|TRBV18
TGTGCCAGCTCACCACCGTCCCAGGGGGGTGACACAGATACGCAGTATTTT
CASSPPSQGGDTDTQYF
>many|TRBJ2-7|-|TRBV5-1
TGCGCCAGCAGCCCGGGGAGAGTTGGCAGGAGTTCCTACGAGCAGTACTTC
CASSPGRVGRSSYEQYF
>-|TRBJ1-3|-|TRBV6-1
TGTGCCAGCAGTGAAGCGAGGGATCACTCTGGAAACACCATATATTTT
CASSEARDHSGNTIYF
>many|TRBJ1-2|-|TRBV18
TGTGCCAGCTCACGATCCGGAGTTAGGGAGGGCTATGGCTACACCTTC
CASSRSGVREGYGYTF
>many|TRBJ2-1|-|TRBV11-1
TGTGCCAGCAGCCCTGGGACTCCCTTTTCCTACAATGAGCAGTTCTTC
CASSPGTPFSYNEQFF
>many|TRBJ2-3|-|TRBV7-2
TGTGCCAGCAGCTTAGTTTCTATCACAGATACGCAGTATTTT
CASSLVSITDTQYF
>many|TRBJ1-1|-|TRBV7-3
TGTGCCAGCAGCTTAATCGGATTGGAGGGAGGTGAAGCTTTCTTT
CASSLIGLEGGEAFF
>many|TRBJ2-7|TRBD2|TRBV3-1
TGTGCCAGCAGCCGACGGGTGGCGGGAGGGCCAGGCGAGCAGTACTTC
CASSRRVAGGPGEQYF